Presented here are 14 T cell receptor beta chains from one specimen sequenced in a study of T cells in Graves' hyperthyroidism and ophthalmopathy. TCR beta CDR3 region amplification was performed from RNA transcripts. The study used the HTBI primer set for a first-round RT-PCR of the TCR CDR3. TCRdb called the multiplex PCR reads again in MiXCR, with one record for every CDR3 protein. The sample contains around 420,000 distinct CDR3 sequences, 15% to 18% of which appear only once. Sample: blood. All receptors come from a woman between 18 and 30 years old with Graves' hyperthyroidism.

V gene TRBV7-9 combines with J gene TRBJ2-5; 13 bases agree with TRBD2. CDR3 length: 17 amino acids. Germline values: CDR1 SEHNR, CDR2 FQNEAQ (reference sequence). Germline trimming cut 6 bases from V and 5 bases from J; bases unmatched to any gene: 12. The CDR3 region has the DNA TGTGCCAGCAGTGAAGCGAGGGGACTAGCGGGAATGGAGACCCAGTACTTC. Its protein is CASSEARGLAGMETQYF.

This clonotype came up many times. The chain combines TRBV11-3 with TRBJ2-1, with D possibly called TRBD1 or TRBD2 (5 bases each). This CDR3 has 16 amino acids. Germline V gene lookup returns CDR1 SGHNT and CDR2 YENEEA. Trimming shortened V by 0 bases and J by 7 bases, and 16 bases separated the two germline ends. The CDR3 DNA is TGTGCCAGCAGCTTAGAGGTGGGGCTCATAGCGAATGAGCAGTTCTTC. This gives the protein CASSLEVGLIANEQFF.

This clonotype appeared many times. V and J are TRBV20-1 and TRBJ2-3; 9 bases align to TRBD2. The CDR3 runs 15 residues. The junction had 4 bases not matched to a gene; V was cut back by 3 bases and J by 0 bases. In germline, CDR1 is DFQATT, CDR2 SNEGSKA (reference sequence). CDR3 nucleotides: TGCAGTGCTAGCGTAGCGGGGGCTAGCACAGATACGCAGTATTTT. Translating gives CSASVAGASTDTQYF.

This clonotype has a count of ten or more. The genes are TRBV6-2 or TRBV6-3 and TRBJ2-2; maybe TRBD1 (6 bases). CDR1 is MNHEY and CDR2 is SVGEGT in the germline V gene. The CDR3 has 17 residues. The V and J ends lost 5 bases and 0 bases respectively, with 16 bases between them. CDR3 DNA sequence: TGTGCCAGCAGTCCAACCTGGACAGTAACGAACACCGGGGAGCTGTTTTTT. Translation gives CASSPTWTVTNTGELFF.

This clonotype was counted ten times or more. One end of the junction is discordant with germline, which a read error may explain. The chain carries TRBV5-1 and TRBJ1-5; a weak D match, TRBD1 (6 bases). The CDR3 runs to 15 residues. Germline-derived CDR1 and CDR2 are SGHRS and YFSETQ. The CDR3 loop is CASSLGGGADQPQHF. The CDR3 bases are TGTGCCAGCAGCTTGGGGGGGGGGGCCGATCAGCCCCAGCATTTT.

The chain couples TRBV7-9 to TRBJ1-1, with D maybe TRBD1 (5 bases). The CDR3 is made up of 14 amino acids. Germline V gives CDR1 SEHNR, CDR2 FQNEAQ (reference sequence). Between the trimmed V and J ends, which lost 0 bases and 7 bases, there was a span of 12 bases. The CDR3 DNA is TGTGCCAGCAGCTTAGCGCGGGGGGAAGGTGAAGCTTTCTTT. As protein: CASSLARGEGEAFF.

In its sample, this clonotype was seen many times. The junction and the germline gene differ at one end; a read error may be behind it. The V and J genes are TRBV7-2 and TRBJ2-5; TRBD1 aligns across 8 bases. The CDR3 has 14 amino acids. The germline V gene encodes CDR1 SGHTA and CDR2 FQGNSA. CDR3 region: CASSLGSGQETPYF. CDR3 sequence (DNA): TGTGCCAGCAGCTTAGGTTCGGGACAGGAAACCCCGTACTTC.

This clonotype was seen many times. The chain's CDR3 is CASSRRTAGTQYF. CDR3 sequence (DNA): TGTGCCAGTAGTAGACGGACGGCGGGGACCCAGTACTTC. The J gene is TRBJ2-5, the V gene TRBV19; maybe TRBD2 (5 bases). V was clipped by 4 bases and J by 7 bases, with 13 bases between them. CDR3 size: 13 residues. Germline CDR1 reads LNHDA; CDR2 reads SQIVND (reference sequence). Filled out from reference TRBV19 and TRBJ2-5, the complete variable domain reads DGGITQSPKYLFRKEGQNVTLSCEQNLNHDAMYWYRQDPGQGLRLIYYSQIVNDFQKGDIAEGYSVSREKKESFPLTVTSAQKNPTAFYLCASSRRTAGTQYFGPGTRLLVL.

This clonotype occurred many times. J is TRBJ2-3 and V is TRBV12-3 or TRBV12-4, with 13 bases lining up with TRBD2. The CDR3 has 20 residues. The junction had 13 bases not matched to a gene; V was cut back by 3 bases and J by 1 base. The CDR3 DNA reads as TGTGCCAGCAGTTTCGCCGGACTAGCGGGAGTGGTGCGGGGCACAGATACGCAGTATTTT. Residues: CASSFAGLAGVVRGTDTQYF.

This clonotype was counted many times. The chain combines TRBV7-9 with TRBJ2-3, with D possibly matching TRBD1 (6 bases). Germline V gene sequence: CDR1 SEHNR, CDR2 FQNEAQ (reference sequence). This CDR3 is 13 amino acids long. The V end was cut by 7 bases, the J end by 4 bases, with 12 bases between. This chain's CDR3 is CASKGVVADTQYF. CDR3 in DNA: TGTGCCAGCAAGGGGGTAGTCGCAGATACGCAGTATTTT.

This clonotype occurred many times. This chain connects TRBV5-5 to TRBJ2-1; TRBD2 matches at 9 bases. Germline CDR1 and CDR2: SGHKS and YYEKEE (reference sequence). The CDR3 runs 16 residues. The V segment lost 4 bases and the J segment 8 bases; nucleotides outside the gene matches: 13. This chain's CDR3 is CASSLGTGTSPDEQFF. The CDR3 DNA reads TGTGCCAGCAGCCTTGGAACCGGGACTAGCCCCGATGAGCAGTTCTTC.

The sample holds many counts of this clonotype. V gene TRBV18 combines with J gene TRBJ2-1; D remains unclear. Germline loops: CDR1 KGHSH, CDR2 LQKENI. There are 15 residues in the CDR3. Trimming stripped 0 bases from V and 5 bases from J, with 11 bases between. In DNA, the CDR3 is TGTGCCAGCTCACCACCTAGCTGGGGTCACAATGAGCAGTTCTTC. It is translated as CASSPPSWGHNEQFF.

Ten or more counts support this clonotype. This chain uses TRBV2 with TRBJ2-3; D possibly corresponds to TRBD2 (6 bases). The germline gives CDR1 SNHLY, CDR2 FYNNEI. Trimming took off 6 bases at V and 6 bases at J, with 16 bases between the two ends. CDR3 length: 14 amino acids. DNA of the CDR3: TGTGCCAGCAGAAGACTAGGGGAAGGGGATACGCAGTATTTT. Amino acid sequence: CASRRLGEGDTQYF.

This clonotype was seen repeatedly, ten times or more. The chain recombines TRBV11-2 with TRBJ2-7, with D possibly being TRBD1 or TRBD2 (6 bases each). Germline V lookup: CDR1 SGHAT, CDR2 FQNNGV. V gave up 6 bases and J gave up 4 bases, with 10 bases separating them. The CDR3 consists of 12 residues. CDR3 region: CASSRGAYEQYF. CDR3 coding DNA: TGTGCCAGCAGTAGGGGGGCGTACGAGCAGTACTTC.